In its sample, the clone carrying this T cell receptor beta chain was seen once. Its target is not known. It was focal radiation plus CTLA-4 blockade with ipilimumab that patients with chemo-refractory metastatic non-small-cell lung cancer received. The V and J ends lost 1 base and 0 bases respectively, with 7 bases between them. This CDR3 has 15 residues. Germline CDR1 is WSHSY and CDR2 is SAAADI. The data stem from a study of radiotherapy plus CTLA-4 blockade in lung cancer. Some clones are missing from TCRdb's copy, which holds only in-frame ones; the method was immunoSEQ multiplex PCR. The table records roughly 98,000 clones, around 86% of them present only once. Study results and caveats: Among blood TCR repertoires after radiotherapy plus ipilimumab, tumor-derived clones expanded.

The material was peripheral blood, obtained from a patient treated with radiotherapy plus ipilimumab. The chain combines TRBV10-2 with TRBJ2-1; D call uncertain. This TCR was sampled from a human donor with non-small cell lung cancer that progressed on radiotherapy plus ipilimumab. This CDR3 is CASSEYPSSYNEQFF. In DNA, the CDR3 is TGCGCCAGCAGTGAGTACCCAAGCTCCTACAATGAGCAGTTCTTC.